This T cell receptor beta chain is from a study of blood T cell repertoires in COVID-19. Looking at the study overall: Specimens from acute and convalescent COVID-19 originated in the United States, Italy and Spain. Nucleic acid was either cDNA or gDNA, and it came from T cells, B-cell-depleted T cells, or PBMCs.

As processed by the authors: Using reference gene primer amplification, nucleated cell counts were estimated. Profiled with immunoSEQ multiplex PCR; TCRdb holds only in-frame clones, not every one. The DNA was the basis for D and trimming; V, J and clone size are from that table. The sample lists under 250,000 clones, approximately 87% occurring once. Germline loops: CDR1 MNHEY, CDR2 SVGEGT. The V and J ends lost 6 bases and 1 base respectively, with 18 bases between them. This CDR3 is 16 amino acids long. Material for sequencing was peripheral blood. The sequence was collected from a man in his sixties with acute or convalescent COVID-19. The V gene is TRBV6-2 or TRBV6-3, the J gene TRBJ1-1; D perhaps matches TRBD1 (5 bases). The CDR3 reads CASSYSRGDPNTEAFF. Here the CDR3 DNA reads TGTGCCAGCAGCTATTCCCGCGGGGACCCGAACACTGAAGCTTTCTTT.